The sequence of this TCR beta chain was determined in a study of cytomegalovirus exposure and HLA in healthy donors. About the study: Around 80 million unique TCR sequences came from HLA-typed donors in an early release.

Points from the study as a whole: Later analysis suggested most CMV-associated TCR beta chains were HLA-restricted. What a later analysis reportedly showed was that an Asian-associated ancestry cluster had fewer N-insertions than the approximately 700-donor mean. Researchers reported in a later analysis that a missense DCLRE1C variant was tied to TCR beta V- and J-gene trimming.

Germline CDR1 is SGHRS and CDR2 is YFSETQ. With 4 bases clipped from V and 4 bases from J, the junction kept 2 bases outside the gene matches. This CDR3 comprises 15 residues. About this clone: The antigen is undetermined.

The PCR ran on 60 Vbeta and 13 Jbeta primers. Method: immunoSEQ multiplex PCR; TCRdb's copy keeps in-frame clones and lacks some. The listing contains roughly 70,000 clones. The chain joins TRBV5-1 to TRBJ2-1; 13 bases map to TRBD2. The TCR was taken from a middle-aged man in good health and CMV-seronegative. Material: PBMCs. The chain's CDR3 is CASSVTSGGYNEQFF. The DNA for the CDR3 is TGCGCCAGCAGCGTGACTAGCGGGGGGTACAATGAGCAGTTCTTC.